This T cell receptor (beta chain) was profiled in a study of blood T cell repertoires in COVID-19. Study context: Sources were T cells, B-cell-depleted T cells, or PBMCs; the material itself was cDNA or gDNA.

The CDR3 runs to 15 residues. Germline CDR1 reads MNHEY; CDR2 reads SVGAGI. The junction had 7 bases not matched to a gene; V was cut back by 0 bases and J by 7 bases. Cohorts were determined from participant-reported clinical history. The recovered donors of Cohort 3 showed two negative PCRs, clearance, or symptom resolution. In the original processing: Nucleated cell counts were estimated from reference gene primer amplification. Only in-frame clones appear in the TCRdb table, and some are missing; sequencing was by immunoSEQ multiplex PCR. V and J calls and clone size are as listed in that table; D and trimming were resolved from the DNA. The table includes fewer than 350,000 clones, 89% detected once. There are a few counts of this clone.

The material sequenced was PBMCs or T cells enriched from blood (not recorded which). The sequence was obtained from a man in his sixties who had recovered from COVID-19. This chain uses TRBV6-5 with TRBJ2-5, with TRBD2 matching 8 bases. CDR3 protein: CASSYSRTSSGTQYF. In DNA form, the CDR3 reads TGTGCCAGCAGTTACTCGAGGACTAGCAGCGGGACCCAGTACTTC.